This passage covers 15 T cell receptor beta chains from one sample sequenced in a study of Ad26.COV2.S vaccination and SARS-CoV-2 variants. Sequencing was performed with immunoSEQ multiplex PCR; in TCRdb, only in-frame clones are kept and a portion is missing. Among about 350,000 clones, around 89% were seen once, and the ten largest hold approximately 4.5%. The treatment was: roughly 18 received Ad26.COV2.S at low or high dose, single or two shots; 5 received placebo; per-sample allocation not given. At day 63 after the first vaccine or placebo injection, samples were drawn. This material consisted of peripheral blood, taken in a trial of Ad26.COV2.S vaccine versus placebo. Receptors originate from a person aged 18-65 years who received the Ad26.COV2.S COVID-19 vaccine or a placebo.

A single count supports this clone. This sample also contains other DNA sequences that code for the same CDR3. This chain joins TRBV4-2 and TRBJ1-4, with 10 positions matching TRBD1. Trimming took 1 base from V and 6 from J; bases not matched to a gene: 2. The CDR3 has 15 residues. CDR1 is LGHNA and CDR2 is YNFKEQ in the germline V gene. The CDR3 DNA reads as TGTGCCAGCAGCCAAGGTGGGACAGGGGATGAAAAACTGTTTTTT. Its protein product is CASSQGGTGDEKLFF.

This chain links TRBV27 with TRBJ2-2; 9 bases align to TRBD1. Germline V gene data show CDR1 as MNHEY and CDR2 as SMNVEV (reference sequence). This CDR3 has 15 residues. V trimming: 5 bases; J trimming: 4 bases; junction bases outside the gene matches: 5. CDR3 nucleotide sequence: TGTGCCAGCAGTCGGGACAGGGTACGCACCGGGGAGCTGTTTTTT. Translation gives CASSRDRVRTGELFF.

This chain connects TRBV4-1 to TRBJ1-1; D perhaps matches TRBD1 (6 bases). The CDR3 is 16 amino acids. Germline assignment: CDR1 MGHRA and CDR2 YSYEKL. V dropped 3 bases and J dropped 0 bases, with 14 bases sitting between them. The CDR3: CASSHRGQSLNTEAFF. In DNA form, the CDR3 reads TGCGCCAGCAGCCATCGAGGACAGTCACTGAACACTGAAGCTTTCTTT.

This clone has just a few counts. V and J are TRBV29-1 and TRBJ1-1; D not resolved. Germline assignment: CDR1 SQVTM and CDR2 ANQGSEA. The V gene lost 0 bases and the J gene lost 7 bases, with 6 bases spanning the gap. CDR3 length: 11 residues. For the CDR3, the DNA is TGCAGCGTTGAAGAACCGCTTGAAGCTTTCTTT. Encoded protein: CSVEEPLEAFF.

The chain links TRBV2 to TRBJ1-1, with D possibly TRBD1 on 5 matching bases. The CDR3 loop spans 13 amino acids. Per germline, CDR1 SNHLY and CDR2 FYNNEI. V lost 8 bases and J 3 bases, leaving 13 bases between the germline ends. The CDR3 DNA follows: TGTGCCAGCCGCAGGGTGTCCTACACTGAAGCTTTCTTT. It codes for CASRRVSYTEAFF.

Details on this clone: This sequence may be a read error, since a much larger clone differs from it by one base. The chain combines TRBV7-9 with TRBJ2-2; D is uncertain. Germline V CDR1 and CDR2: SEHNR, FQNEAQ (reference sequence). The CDR3 spans 12 residues. With 1 base removed from V and 6 bases from J, the gap between germline ends came to 3 bases. CDR3 amino acids: CASSLVSGELFF. DNA of the CDR3: TGTGCCAGCAGCTTAGTTTCCGGGGAGCTGTTTTTT.

The chain recombines TRBV6-1 with TRBJ1-4, with D possibly TRBD1 on 5 matching bases. The CDR3 has 14 amino acids. The germline gives CDR1 MNHNS, CDR2 SASEGT. V lost 3 bases, J lost 8 bases, and 13 bases lay in between. The CDR3 DNA is TGTGCCAGCAGTGACCAGGGCGGTAAGGAAAAACTGTTTTTT. It translates to CASSDQGGKEKLFF.

The rearrangement joins TRBV4-3 to TRBJ2-1, with D uncertain. The CDR3 consists of 13 residues. Trimming took 3 bases from V and 3 from J, leaving 6 bases between them. The germline V gene has CDR1 LGHNA and CDR2 YSLEER. CDR3 protein: CASSHDRYNEQFF. In nucleotides, the CDR3 is TGCGCCAGCAGCCATGACCGCTACAATGAGCAGTTCTTC.

The chain links TRBV27 to TRBJ1-5; 9 bases match TRBD1. Trimming removed 4 bases from V and 5 bases from J; junction bases left unmatched: 0. Per germline, CDR1 MNHEY and CDR2 SMNVEV (reference sequence). The CDR3 contains 13 residues. CDR3 sequence (DNA): TGTGCCAGCAGTTGGACAGGGGATCAGCCCCAGCATTTT. Translating it yields CASSWTGDQPQHF.

The V call is TRBV7-9, the J call TRBJ2-7; 7 nucleotides match TRBD1. Per germline, CDR1 SEHNR and CDR2 FQNEAQ (reference sequence). The CDR3 runs 16 residues. J lost 5 bases, V lost 7 bases, and 17 bases had no gene match. CDR3 bases: TGTGCCAGCACCGCCGGTTTAGCAGGTGACAGGGACGAGCAGTACTTC. The encoded protein is CASTAGLAGDRDEQYF.

The chain joins TRBV19 to TRBJ2-3; TRBD2 matches 12 bases. CDR3 size: 18 residues. V lost 3 bases, J lost 2 bases, and 9 bases stayed unmatched. In germline, CDR1 is LNHDA, CDR2 SQIVND (reference sequence). The CDR3 DNA is TGTGCCAGTAGTATCACGACTAGCGGGAGAGGGGACACAGATACGCAGTATTTT. Amino acids: CASSITTSGRGDTDTQYF.

The chain joins TRBV10-3 to TRBJ2-2; D is unclear. Germline V gene sequence: CDR1 ENHRY, CDR2 SYGVKD. The CDR3 length is 16 residues. V lost 3 bases, J lost 3 bases, and 14 bases lay in between. Here the CDR3 reads CAISENSGWDTGELFF. Written as DNA, the CDR3 is TGTGCCATCAGTGAAAACTCTGGGTGGGACACCGGGGAGCTGTTTTTT.

The chain employs TRBV3-1 (or the pseudogene TRBV3-2) and TRBJ2-7; D might be TRBD2 (6 bases). CDR1 and CDR2 (germline): LGHDT, YNNKEL (reference sequence). This CDR3 comprises 15 residues. V was clipped by 0 bases and J by 7 bases, with 16 bases between them. In DNA, the CDR3 is TGTGCCAGCAGCCAAGATCGGGGGTTTTTGGGGGAGCAGTACTTC. This translates into CASSQDRGFLGEQYF.

The chain couples TRBV3-1 (or the pseudogene TRBV3-2) to TRBJ2-7; 14 nucleotides align to TRBD2. CDR3 length: 16 residues. Germline CDR1 and CDR2: LGHDT and YNNKEL (reference sequence). V lost 4 bases, J lost 3 bases, and 5 bases stayed unmatched. The CDR3 sequence: CASSPGLAGGYYEQYF. Here the CDR3 DNA reads TGTGCCAGCAGCCCCGGACTAGCGGGGGGATACTACGAGCAGTACTTC.

V is TRBV30 and J is TRBJ2-5, with a tentative D call TRBD1 (6 bases). The CDR3 has 13 amino acids. V was shortened by 4 bases and J by 5 bases, with 14 bases between the two germline ends. CDR1 GTSNPN and CDR2 SVGIG come from the germline V gene (reference sequence). This CDR3 reads CAWTAGVAETQYF. CDR3 in DNA: TGTGCCTGGACGGCAGGGGTTGCCGAGACCCAGTACTTC. Variable domain in full (rest from reference TRBV30 and TRBJ2-5): SQTIHQWPATLVQPVGSPLSLECTVEGTSNPNLYWYRQAAGRGLQLLFYSVGIGQISSEVPQNLSASRPQDRQFILSSKKLLLSDSGFYLCAWTAGVAETQYFGPGTRLLVL.